This T cell receptor (beta chain) came from a study of blood T cells in healthy people across ages. Broader study findings: Getting older went along with TCR beta diversity per million T cells dropping roughly linearly. In long-lived donors, naive CD4+ cell counts and diversity exceeded those of aged donors.

Total RNA was extracted at no less than 6 micrograms per sample. A second about 7 to 12 cycle PCR used barcoded and J-beta primers. Each CDR3 protein is one row after TCRdb ran MiXCR on the 5' RACE reads. The data contain 1.5 million to 1.8 million distinct CDR3 sequences, 35% to 45% of them singletons. This clonotype was seen a few times. Its target is not known. This receptor was obtained from a woman younger than 30 in good health. Material for sequencing was blood.

The CDR3 spells CASSSLLAPWETQYF. Written as DNA, the CDR3 is TGTGCCAGCAGTTCCCTACTAGCGCCCTGGGAGACCCAGTACTTC. The chain employs TRBV7-2 and TRBJ2-7; 7 bases fit TRBD2. The J call is uncertain, as TRBJ2-5 better fits the DNA end. There are 15 residues in the CDR3. Looked up from germline, CDR1 is SGHTA and CDR2 is FQGNSA.